This is a list of T cell receptor beta chains from one sample in a study of shared clonotypes between healthy human individuals. Libraries were prepared by immunoSEQ multiplex PCR; TCRdb keeps only in-frame clonotypes and omits some of them. Of more than 450,000 clones in the sample, less than 85% were seen once. The sequencing input was PBMCs. These receptors were collected from a woman aged 40 to 49 in good health. Some clones in this sample may be carry-over from other donors' samples. The CDR3 runs from the conserved cysteine through the conserved F or W. Fields, in order: J gene, D gene, V gene, clone size, CDR3 protein, CDR3 DNA. A D gene is named only where the DNA matches it firmly. Some rows mark clone size as missing; the rest say once, few, many or name a class of expanded clone.

TRBJ1-5 NA TRBV30 NA CAWSGGGGQPQHF TGTGCCTGGAGTGGGGGGGGAGGTCAGCCCCAGCATTTT
TRBJ2-1 TRBD1 TRBV4-1 few CASSSGTGGYNEQFF TGCGCCAGCAGCTCCGGGACAGGGGGTTACAATGAGCAGTTCTTC
TRBJ2-5 NA TRBV29-1 NA CSVRTGEETQYF TGCAGCGTTCGAACAGGAGAAGAGACCCAGTACTTC
TRBJ1-4 TRBD1 TRBV5-6 NA CASSTGQNNEKLFF TGTGCCAGCAGCACGGGACAGAATAATGAAAAACTGTTTTTT
TRBJ2-3 TRBD2 TRBV5-1 NA CASSLWGRAEDTQYF TGCGCCAGCAGCTTATGGGGGAGGGCCGAAGATACGCAGTATTTT
TRBJ1-2 NA TRBV27 NA CASRGNYGYTF TGTGCCAGCAGAGGGAACTATGGCTACACCTTC
TRBJ1-5 NA TRBV4-3 NA CASSPSRARGVNQPQHF TGCGCCAGCAGCCCCTCAAGGGCGCGGGGCGTCAATCAGCCCCAGCATTTT
TRBJ2-7 NA TRBV6-6 NA CASSLGQIYEQYF TGTGCCAGCAGTTTGGGACAAATCTACGAGCAGTACTTC
TRBJ1-4 NA TRBV7-2 NA CASSPQGEKLFF TGTGCCAGCAGCCCCCAGGGTGAAAAACTGTTTTTT
TRBJ2-1 NA TRBV27 NA CASSPQGVPSYNEQFF TGTGCCAGCAGCCCACAGGGTGTCCCTTCCTACAATGAGCAGTTCTTC
TRBJ1-5 TRBD1 TRBV4-1 NA CASSPSPRGPLNQPQHF TGCGCCAGCAGCCCATCACCCAGGGGGCCGTTAAATCAGCCCCAGCATTTT
TRBJ2-5 NA TRBV4-2 NA CASSQAGAVETQYF TGTGCCAGCAGCCAGGCAGGGGCGGTGGAGACCCAGTACTTC
TRBJ2-2 TRBD2 TRBV9 NA CASSVNLAGAGAGELFF TGTGCCAGCAGCGTAAATCTAGCGGGAGCCGGGGCCGGGGAGCTGTTTTTT
TRBJ1-1 NA TRBV7-2 many CASSSYGPRTEAFF TGTGCCAGCAGCTCCTATGGGCCGAGGACTGAAGCTTTCTTT
TRBJ2-7 NA TRBV4-2 NA CASSRLEGSRDEQYF TGTGCCAGCAGCCGCTTGGAGGGTTCAAGGGACGAGCAGTACTTC
TRBJ2-7 NA TRBV5-1 once CASSLDRAFYEQYF TGCGCCAGCAGCTTGGACAGGGCCTTCTACGAGCAGTACTTC
TRBJ1-1 NA TRBV5-8 NA CASSLFRLTEAFF TGTGCCAGCAGCTTGTTTCGGTTGACTGAAGCTTTCTTT
TRBJ2-2 NA TRBV5-1 once CASSTGTGTNTGELFF TGCGCCAGCAGCACAGGGACTGGCACGAACACCGGGGAGCTGTTTTTT
TRBJ2-7 TRBD1 TRBV29-1 NA CSALRGTALDEQYF TGCAGCGCCCTGAGGGGGACAGCCTTGGACGAGCAGTACTTC